This T cell receptor beta chain originates from a study of blood T cell repertoires in COVID-19. Study details: The study drew acute and convalescent COVID-19 samples from the United States, Italy and Spain. Nucleic acid was either cDNA or gDNA, and it came from T cells, B-cell-depleted T cells, or PBMCs.

Germline loops: CDR1 MRHNA, CDR2 SNTAGT. The CDR3 is made up of 15 amino acids. After removal of 4 bases from V and 4 bases from J, the junction contained 5 bases not matched to a gene. How the authors handled the data: From reference gene primer amplification, estimates of nucleated cell counts were derived. Profiled with immunoSEQ multiplex PCR; TCRdb holds only in-frame clones, not every one. The DNA was the basis for D and trimming; V, J and clone size are from that table. The sample holds approximately 290,000 clones, approximately 89% seen once. This chain links TRBV6-4 with TRBJ2-1, with 9 bases fitting TRBD1. The material sequenced was peripheral blood. The sequence was collected from a woman in her fifties or sixties with acute or convalescent COVID-19. In nucleotides, the CDR3 is TGTGCCAGCAGTGCGGGGGACAGGGTTTACAATGAGCAGTTCTTC. Residues: CASSAGDRVYNEQFF.